One sample yielded the 27 T cell receptor beta chains listed below, sequenced in a study of cytomegalovirus exposure and HLA in healthy donors. The PCR had 60 Vbeta and 13 Jbeta primers. The assay was immunoSEQ multiplex PCR, and TCRdb's table has in-frame clones only and misses some. The profile shows more than 100,000 clones, approximately 79% of them singletons. Sequencing was performed on PBMCs. The receptors come from a man between 50 and 59 years old in good health and CMV-seropositive.

V is TRBV19 and J is TRBJ1-2; TRBD1 matches at 9 bases. The CDR3 consists of 13 residues. J lost 6 bases, V lost 5 bases, and 4 bases had no gene match. The V gene's germline CDR1 is LNHDA and CDR2 SQIVND (reference sequence). CDR3 DNA sequence: TGTGCCAGTAGTCCGGGGACAGGGAATGGCTACACCTTC. This gives the protein CASSPGTGNGYTF.

The chain employs TRBV6-6 and TRBJ2-3, with 8 bases lining up with TRBD2. The junction had 8 bases not matched to a gene; V was cut back by 6 bases and J by 0 bases. The CDR3 has 16 residues. Germline loops: CDR1 MNHNY, CDR2 SVGAGI (reference sequence). The CDR3 coding sequence is TGTGCCAGCAGAAGAACAACTAGCGGTAGCACAGATACGCAGTATTTT. It is translated as CASRRTTSGSTDTQYF.

This chain connects TRBV27 to TRBJ1-2; D not resolved. The CDR3 totals 13 residues. CDR1 MNHEY and CDR2 SMNVEV come from the germline V gene (reference sequence). Trimming took off 3 bases at V and 5 bases at J, with 10 bases between the two ends. CDR3 sequence (DNA): TGTGCCAGCAGTTTCGTGTCCGGGTATGGCTACACCTTC. The encoded protein is CASSFVSGYGYTF.

The V call is TRBV5-1, the J call TRBJ1-1; 10 bases match TRBD1. The CDR3 spans 14 residues. V was clipped by 5 bases and J by 7 bases; unmatched bases: 8. Germline-derived CDR1 and CDR2 are SGHRS and YFSETQ. The CDR3 DNA follows: TGCGCCAGCAGTCACGGGACAGGGGAAGGTGAAGCTTTCTTT. As protein: CASSHGTGEGEAFF.

The gene calls are TRBV5-4 and TRBJ1-1, with D possibly being TRBD1 (6 bases). The CDR3 runs 14 residues. Trimming took off 1 base at V and 0 bases at J, with 7 bases between the two ends. CDR1 and CDR2 from the germline V gene are SGHNT and YYREEE (reference sequence). As DNA, the CDR3 is TGTGCCAGCAGCTTGCGGGACATGAACACTGAAGCTTTCTTT. Translated, it gives CASSLRDMNTEAFF.

V is TRBV5-8 and J is TRBJ2-2; 10 bases match TRBD1. The junction had 6 bases not matched to a gene; V was cut back by 3 bases and J by 7 bases. The germline gives CDR1 SGHTS, CDR2 YDEGEE. The CDR3 is 15 residues long. The CDR3 reads CASSWGDRGFGELFF. In nucleotides, the CDR3 is TGTGCCAGCAGCTGGGGGGACAGGGGATTCGGGGAGCTGTTTTTT.

The J gene is TRBJ1-1, the V gene TRBV29-1; maybe TRBD1 (5 bases). The CDR3 runs 13 residues. In germline, CDR1 is SQVTM, CDR2 ANQGSEA. V lost 6 bases and J 2 bases, leaving 13 bases between the germline ends. The CDR3 DNA reads as TGCAGCGTCGGGGTGGGGGGAAACACTGAAGCTTTCTTT. Translated, it gives CSVGVGGNTEAFF.

This clone was recorded only once. The chain recombines TRBV6-5 with TRBJ2-5, with 9 bases matching TRBD1. The J call may not be correct, given that the DNA end is closer to TRBJ2-7. The CDR3 is 14 amino acids. Germline CDR1 and CDR2: MNHEY and SVGAGI. DNA for the CDR3: TGTGCCAGCAGTTACCGGGACAGGGCGTACGAGCAGTACTTC. This encodes CASSYRDRAYEQYF.

The chain combines TRBV5-8 with TRBJ1-2, with D tentatively TRBD1 (6 bases). The germline V and J ends were trimmed by 0 bases and 4 bases, with 7 bases remaining between them. CDR3 length equals 13 residues. Germline V lookup: CDR1 SGHTS, CDR2 YDEGEE. The CDR3 protein is CASSLADSYGYTF. The CDR3 DNA follows: TGTGCCAGCAGCTTGGCGGACAGCTATGGCTACACCTTC.

This chain links TRBV7-8 with TRBJ1-1, with no clear D. CDR3 length: 14 amino acids. In germline, CDR1 is SGHVS, CDR2 FQNEAQ. V lost 5 bases and J 5 bases, leaving 15 bases between the germline ends. CDR3 amino acids: CASSLSGFKTEAFF. CDR3 nucleotide sequence: TGTGCCAGCAGCCTATCGGGTTTTAAGACTGAAGCTTTCTTT. The variable domain in full, completed from reference TRBV7-8 and TRBJ1-1, reads GAGVSQSPRYKVAKRGQDVALRCDPISGHVSLFWYQQALGQGPEFLTYFQNEAQLDKSGLPSDRFFAERPEGSVSTLKIQRTQQEDSAVYLCASSLSGFKTEAFFGQGTRLTVV.

This clone appeared once. The chain employs TRBV4-1 and TRBJ1-5, with 7 positions matching TRBD1. CDR3 size: 17 residues. Germline CDR1 and CDR2: MGHRA and YSYEKL. Losses at the gene ends were 3 bases for V and 6 bases for J; bases not matched to a gene: 14. CDR3 bases: TGCGCCAGCAGCCAGGGTTGGGACAGAGGGGTAGGTCAGCCCCAGCATTTT. Protein: CASSQGWDRGVGQPQHF.

V is TRBV5-4 and J is TRBJ2-1; D unresolved. The CDR3 runs to 12 residues. Germline V gene sequence: CDR1 SGHNT, CDR2 YYREEE (reference sequence). Trimming stripped 1 base from V and 7 bases from J, with 6 bases between. This chain's CDR3 is CASSLSMNEQFF. In DNA, the CDR3 is TGTGCCAGCAGCTTGTCAATGAATGAGCAGTTCTTC.

This chain joins TRBV18 and TRBJ2-1; tentatively, D is TRBD1 (6 bases). This CDR3 has 13 residues. Trimming shortened V by 3 bases and J by 5 bases, and 8 bases separated the two germline ends. CDR1 KGHSH and CDR2 LQKENI come from the germline V gene. This CDR3 reads CASSPRQDNEQFF. DNA for the CDR3: TGTGCCAGCTCACCTCGACAGGACAATGAGCAGTTCTTC.

The chain is built from TRBV27 and TRBJ2-7; the match to TRBD1 covers 7 bases. The V and J ends lost 6 bases and 4 bases, in that order; junction bases with no gene match: 12. The germline V gene has CDR1 MNHEY and CDR2 SMNVEV (reference sequence). The CDR3 consists of 15 residues. CDR3 amino acids: CASSERGQVSYEQYF. The CDR3 DNA reads TGTGCCAGCAGCGAACGAGGACAGGTAAGTTACGAGCAGTACTTC.

The chain uses TRBV5-6 and TRBJ2-2; no firm D call. Deletions cut 5 bases from V and 6 bases from J, with 11 bases between. The CDR3 is made up of 13 amino acids. Germline CDR1 SGHDT, CDR2 YYEEEE. The CDR3 spells CASRPTPSGELFF. The DNA for the CDR3 is TGTGCCAGCAGGCCTACCCCATCCGGGGAGCTGTTTTTT.

The chain recombines TRBV5-1 with TRBJ1-1; D uncertain. The CDR3 is 15 amino acids. Germline V CDR1 and CDR2: SGHRS, YFSETQ. Trimming left V 3 bases short and J 0 bases short, with 12 bases between. In DNA form, the CDR3 reads TGCGCCAGCAGCTCTGGACTGACCATGAACACTGAAGCTTTCTTT. It yields the protein CASSSGLTMNTEAFF.

This clone was seen a few times. The chain is built from TRBV6-5 and TRBJ1-1; no definite D call. This CDR3 contains 15 residues. Germline assignment: CDR1 MNHEY and CDR2 SVGAGI. V lost 4 bases and J 0 bases, leaving 12 bases between the germline ends. CDR3 DNA sequence: TGTGCCAGCAGTTTTATCAGTACCCTGAACACTGAAGCTTTCTTT. It encodes CASSFISTLNTEAFF.

The J gene is TRBJ1-4, the V gene TRBV19, with D possibly being TRBD1 (6 bases). Deletions cut 4 bases from V and 8 bases from J, with 17 bases between. Germline loops: CDR1 LNHDA, CDR2 SQIVND (reference sequence). The CDR3 covers 15 residues. The CDR3 protein is CASSTSGTIGEKLFF. The CDR3, as DNA: TGTGCCAGTAGTACCTCCGGGACAATAGGGGAAAAACTGTTTTTT.

The chain couples TRBV2 to TRBJ2-1; 9 bases fit TRBD2. This CDR3 spans 14 amino acids. Trimming took 6 bases from V and 6 from J; bases not matched to a gene: 6. CDR1 is SNHLY and CDR2 is FYNNEI in the germline V gene. This CDR3 is CASRDLAGSNEQFF. The CDR3 DNA follows: TGTGCCAGCAGAGATCTAGCGGGGTCCAATGAGCAGTTCTTC.

V gene TRBV5-1 combines with J gene TRBJ1-4; 7 bases are a match to TRBD1. Per germline, CDR1 SGHRS and CDR2 YFSETQ. There are 13 residues in the CDR3. Germline trimming cut 4 bases from V and 8 bases from J; bases unmatched to any gene: 5. This chain's CDR3 is CASSIRDREKLFF. CDR3 nucleotide sequence: TGCGCCAGCAGCATCCGGGACAGAGAAAAACTGTTTTTT.

This clone was counted a few times. DNA of the CDR3: TGTGCCATCACCGGAGACAGGTCCTACGAGCAGTACTTC. Translating it yields CAITGDRSYEQYF. The V gene is TRBV10-3, the J gene TRBJ2-7, with D tentatively TRBD1 (6 bases). The germline CDR1 and CDR2 sequences are ENHRY and SYGVKD. The CDR3 covers 13 residues. With 7 bases removed from V and 1 base from J, the gap between germline ends came to 11 bases.

The chain has TRBV4-1 and TRBJ2-2; TRBD2 agrees at 9 bases. CDR1 and CDR2 (germline): MGHRA, YSYEKL. After removal of 0 bases from V and 2 bases from J, the junction contained 7 bases not matched to a gene. This CDR3 has 18 amino acids. The CDR3 bases are TGCGCCAGCAGCCAAGAGTATAGCGGGAGTCCCAACACCGGGGAGCTGTTTTTT. It yields the protein CASSQEYSGSPNTGELFF.

The chain joins TRBV2 to TRBJ2-7; D is perhaps TRBD1 (5 bases). CDR3 size: 11 residues. Germline V gene lookup returns CDR1 SNHLY and CDR2 FYNNEI. Between the trimmed V and J ends, which lost 5 bases and 4 bases, there was a span of 6 bases. In nucleotides, the CDR3 is TGTGCCAGCAGTTCAGGGTACGAGCAGTACTTC. Encoded protein: CASSSGYEQYF. Using reference TRBV2 and TRBJ2-7 for the parts outside the CDR3, the full variable domain is EPEVTQTPSHQVTQMGQEVILRCVPISNHLYFYWYRQILGQKVEFLVSFYNNEISEKSEIFDDQFSVERPDGSNFTLKIRSTKLEDSAMYFCASSSGYEQYFGPGTRLTVT.

This clone has only a few counts. The chain employs TRBV4-1 and TRBJ1-2, with 8 bases matching TRBD1. After removal of 0 bases from V and 6 bases from J, the junction contained 18 bases not matched to a gene. CDR3 length: 19 residues. The V gene's germline CDR1 is MGHRA and CDR2 YSYEKL. The CDR3 coding sequence is TGCGCCAGCAGCCAAGATCGGGGGACAGGTTCATTGAGGCTAAATGGCTACACCTTC. Its protein product is CASSQDRGTGSLRLNGYTF.

This chain joins TRBV21-1 and TRBJ2-7; no DNA check was done on the table's D call, TRBD1. TRBV21-1 is marked as a pseudogene. The CDR3 loop spans 16 amino acids. CDR3: CASSPRHGTQTDEQYF. The DNA for the CDR3 is TGTGCCAGCAGCCCTCGTCACGGGACACAAACCGACGAGCAGTACTTC.

The chain links TRBV5-1 to TRBJ2-1; 10 nucleotides match TRBD1. This CDR3 has 16 residues. Germline V CDR1 and CDR2: SGHRS, YFSETQ. J was trimmed by 4 bases and V by 6 bases; bases with no gene match: 10. The CDR3 DNA reads as TGCGCCAGCACCGCTTCCGGGACAGGGGAGTACAATGAGCAGTTCTTC. Its translation is CASTASGTGEYNEQFF.

This clone has just a few counts. This rearrangement joins TRBV5-1 to TRBJ1-1; a possible D gene is TRBD1 (6 bases). Trimming stripped 4 bases from V and 1 base from J, with 11 bases between. The germline CDR1 and CDR2 sequences are SGHRS and YFSETQ. The CDR3 contains 14 residues. The CDR3 coding sequence is TGCGCCAGCAGCAAACAGGGATGGAACACTGAAGCTTTCTTT. Translation gives CASSKQGWNTEAFF.